The 23 T cell receptor beta chains given below trace back to one sample, sequenced in a study of blood T cell repertoires in COVID-19. Only in-frame clones appear in the TCRdb table, and some are missing; sequencing was by immunoSEQ multiplex PCR. The data contain about 52,000 clones, more than 70% of them seen just once; the ten biggest clones take up 20% to 25%. The material sequenced was peripheral blood. The receptors come from a woman older than 75 with acute or convalescent COVID-19.

This clone was counted once. The gene calls are TRBV11-3 and TRBJ2-7; no clear D. Germline V gene sequence: CDR1 SGHNT, CDR2 YENEEA. The CDR3 contains 14 residues. V was cut by 2 bases and J by 3 bases, with 11 bases left in between. The CDR3 DNA reads as TGTGCCAGCAGCTTAAGAGTCCAGGACTACGAGCAGTACTTC. Its translation is CASSLRVQDYEQYF. The entire variable domain, with the rest obtained from reference TRBV11-3 and TRBJ2-7, is as follows: EAGVVQSPRYKIIEKKQPVAFWCNPISGHNTLYWYLQNLGQGPELLIRYENEEAVDDSQLPKDRFSAERLKGVDSTLKIQPAELGDSAVYLCASSLRVQDYEQYFGPGTRLTVT.

The genes are TRBV3-1 (or the pseudogene TRBV3-2) and TRBJ2-3, with 9 bases identical to TRBD2. This CDR3 contains 16 residues. J was trimmed by 3 bases and V by 1 base; bases with no gene match: 5. CDR1 LGHDT and CDR2 YNNKEL come from the germline V gene (reference sequence). The CDR3 coding sequence is TGTGCCAGCAGCCAAGGAGGGACTAGCTTAACAGATACGCAGTATTTT. Translated: CASSQGGTSLTDTQYF.

This chain connects TRBV5-1 to TRBJ2-5; D unclear. Germline values: CDR1 SGHRS, CDR2 YFSETQ. CDR3 length: 12 residues. Between the trimmed V and J ends, which lost 1 base and 5 bases, there was a span of 6 bases. CDR3 in DNA: TGCGCCAGCAGCTTGCCCGCGGAGACCCAGTACTTC. Translating it yields CASSLPAETQYF.

This CDR3 is CASSSGLYPFF. CDR3 nucleotide sequence: TGTGCCAGCAGCTCGGGACTTTACCCATTCTTC. The genes are TRBV7-2 and TRBJ2-1; a weak D match, TRBD2 (6 bases). The V and J ends lost 4 bases and 16 bases respectively, with 14 bases between them. This CDR3 is built from 11 residues. CDR1 and CDR2 from the germline V gene are SGHTA and FQGNSA.

The rearrangement uses TRBV19 and TRBJ2-2; 8 positions match TRBD2. Trimming removed 7 bases from V and 6 bases from J; junction bases left unmatched: 10. Germline V CDR1 and CDR2: LNHDA, SQIVND (reference sequence). The CDR3 is made up of 15 amino acids. The CDR3 nucleotides are TGTGCCAGTACCCTGGCGGGAGGATCCGCCGGGGAGCTGTTTTTT. This encodes CASTLAGGSAGELFF.

The chain employs TRBV5-1 and TRBJ2-5, with 9 bases lining up with TRBD1. CDR1 and CDR2 (germline): SGHRS, YFSETQ. V trimming: 4 bases; J trimming: 0 bases; junction bases outside the gene matches: 4. This CDR3 has 15 amino acids. The CDR3 loop is CASSPTGGYQETQYF. The CDR3, as DNA: TGCGCCAGCAGCCCTACAGGGGGCTACCAAGAGACCCAGTACTTC. The variable domain in full, completed from reference TRBV5-1 and TRBJ2-5, reads KAGVTQTPRYLIKTRGQQVTLSCSPISGHRSVSWYQQTPGQGLQFLFEYFSETQRNKGNFPGRFSGRQFSNSRSEMNVSTLELGDSALYLCASSPTGGYQETQYFGPGTRLLVL.

The rearrangement links TRBV9 to TRBJ1-6, with D tentatively TRBD1 (6 bases). The CDR3 sequence is 15 residues long. The V end was cut by 0 bases, the J end by 7 bases, with 11 bases between. Per the germline V gene, CDR1 is SGDLS and CDR2 is YYNGEE. The CDR3 here is CASSVEARGNSPLHF. CDR3 bases: TGTGCCAGCAGCGTAGAGGCCAGGGGAAATTCACCCCTCCACTTT.

The chain employs TRBV5-1 and TRBJ2-7; TRBD1 aligns across 7 bases. The germline gives CDR1 SGHRS, CDR2 YFSETQ. The junction had 12 bases not matched to a gene; V was cut back by 4 bases and J by 2 bases. This CDR3 has 16 residues. The CDR3 DNA is TGCGCCAGCAGCCCGGTGGTCCGGCAGGGGGCCTACGAGCAGTACTTC. This gives the protein CASSPVVRQGAYEQYF.

This sequence joins TRBV11-2 and TRBJ2-7; D is possibly TRBD1 (5 bases). Trimming removed 1 base at V and 0 bases at J, with 10 bases between. Per germline, CDR1 SGHAT and CDR2 FQNNGV. CDR3 size: 15 residues. The CDR3 sequence: CASSLVGRDSYEQYF. DNA of the CDR3: TGTGCCAGCAGCTTAGTTGGCAGGGACTCCTACGAGCAGTACTTC.

In its sample, this clone was seen a few times. This chain links TRBV10-1 with TRBJ2-7; the match to TRBD2 covers 7 bases. The length of the CDR3 is 15 residues. Per the germline V gene, CDR1 is WNHNN and CDR2 is SYGVQD (reference sequence). J lost 2 bases, V lost 5 bases, and 9 bases had no gene match. The CDR3 nucleotides are TGCGCCAGCAGTCTCCGGGACTACCATACCTACGAGCAGTACGTC. The encoded protein is CASSLRDYHTYEQYV.

This chain joins TRBV27 and TRBJ2-3; D is unclear. Germline CDR1 is MNHEY and CDR2 is SMNVEV (reference sequence). The CDR3 is 14 amino acids. Trimming removed 3 bases at V and 2 bases at J, with 9 bases between. CDR3: CASSLFGYTDTQYF. CDR3 in DNA: TGTGCCAGCAGTTTGTTCGGGTACACAGATACGCAGTATTTT.

This clone was counted between two and nine times. The rearrangement joins TRBV2 to TRBJ1-2, with unresolved D. The CDR3 is 16 residues long. The germline CDR1 and CDR2 sequences are SNHLY and FYNNEI. The ends were cut back, 8 bases at V and 2 bases at J, with 21 bases in the middle. Here the CDR3 reads CASQKEDGSINYGYTF. In DNA form, the CDR3 reads TGTGCCAGCCAAAAGGAGGACGGGAGCATAAACTATGGCTACACCTTC.

The chain employs TRBV28 and TRBJ1-6; D unresolved. Germline V gene lookup returns CDR1 MDHEN and CDR2 SYDVKM. This CDR3 is built from 12 residues. Trimming removed 4 bases from V and 5 bases from J, with 3 bases in between. In DNA form, the CDR3 reads TGTGCCAGCAGTTCCAATAATTCACCCCTCCACTTT. Amino acid sequence: CASSSNNSPLHF.

The chain carries TRBV30 and TRBJ1-6; D is perhaps TRBD1 (5 bases). The CDR3 has 15 amino acids. Germline V lookup: CDR1 GTSNPN, CDR2 SVGIG (reference sequence). Trimming removed 1 base at V and 8 bases at J, with 15 bases between. CDR3 protein: CAWSARSGGYSPLHF. CDR3 nucleotides: TGTGCCTGGAGTGCCCGCAGCGGGGGGTATTCACCCCTCCACTTT.

There are a few counts of this clone. This chain uses TRBV2 with TRBJ2-3; 9 bases map to TRBD2. CDR1 is SNHLY and CDR2 is FYNNEI in the germline V gene. V was pared by 6 bases and J by 2 bases, with 6 bases of the junction left unmatched. The CDR3 has 15 amino acids. CDR3 coding DNA: TGTGCCAGCAGCCGTAGCGGGAGATCCACAGATACGCAGTATTTT. Its translation is CASSRSGRSTDTQYF.

This clone appeared once. The chain has TRBV7-2 and TRBJ2-4; D ambiguous. The CDR3 consists of 12 residues. In germline, CDR1 is SGHTA, CDR2 FQGNSA. V was clipped by 5 bases and J by 6 bases, with 8 bases between them. CDR3 residues: CASSPSRNIQYF. The CDR3 DNA reads as TGTGCCAGCAGCCCCTCGAGAAACATTCAGTACTTC.

The rearrangement uses TRBV3-1 (or the pseudogene TRBV3-2) and TRBJ1-1, with D perhaps matching TRBD1 (5 bases). V lost 3 bases and J lost 2, with 10 bases in between. Germline V gives CDR1 LGHDT, CDR2 YNNKEL (reference sequence). There are 14 residues in the CDR3. The CDR3, as DNA: TGTGCCAGCAGCCAGACAGAACTTAACACTGAAGCTTTCTTT. It is translated as CASSQTELNTEAFF.

V gene TRBV10-3 combines with J gene TRBJ1-6; maybe TRBD1 (6 bases). Looked up from germline, CDR1 is ENHRY and CDR2 is SYGVKD. Trimming left V 2 bases short and J 6 bases short, with 14 bases between. The CDR3 has 16 residues. This chain's CDR3 is CAISEGAGEGNSPLHF. DNA of the CDR3: TGTGCCATCAGTGAGGGCGCAGGGGAAGGTAATTCACCCCTCCACTTT.

This rearrangement joins TRBV21-1 to TRBJ2-7; the DNA was not used to check the table's D call, TRBD1. TRBV21-1 is a known pseudogene. CDR3 size: 13 residues. CDR3 residues: CASSRQGSYEQYV. The CDR3 DNA follows: TGTGCCAGCAGCCGCCAGGGGAGTTACGAGCAGTACGTC.

Only one count was recorded for this clone. The chain joins TRBV5-1 to TRBJ2-1, with 8 bases that match TRBD2. Trimming at V came to 10 bases and at J to 2 bases, leaving 20 bases not matched to a gene. CDR3 length equals 18 residues. CDR1 and CDR2 (germline): SGHRS, YFSETQ. The chain's CDR3 is CARRPGGANISPYNEQFF. The CDR3 DNA reads as TGCGCCCGCCGGCCGGGGGGGGCTAACATATCCCCCTACAATGAGCAGTTCTTC.

J is TRBJ2-1 and V is TRBV10-2, with 8 positions matching TRBD2. Germline assignment: CDR1 WSHSY and CDR2 SAAADI. This CDR3 has 15 residues. V was pared by 4 bases and J by 0 bases, with 2 bases of the junction left unmatched. Written as DNA, the CDR3 is TGCGCCAGCAGTGTAGCGGGGAGCTCCTACAATGAGCAGTTCTTC. It translates to CASSVAGSSYNEQFF.

V and J are TRBV6-5 and TRBJ2-7, with 7 bases fitting TRBD1. CDR1 MNHEY and CDR2 SVGAGI come from the germline V gene. The ends lost 6 bases at V and 2 bases at J; junction bases unmatched: 7. The CDR3 totals 14 residues. The DNA for the CDR3 is TGTGCCAGCAGCGCTGGACAGGAAGCCTACGAGCAGTACGTC. Translated: CASSAGQEAYEQYV.

The J gene is TRBJ1-2, the V gene TRBV2; possible D gene TRBD1, 5 bases. Trimming took 8 bases from V and 4 from J, leaving 20 bases between them. This CDR3 is 15 amino acids long. Germline V lookup: CDR1 SNHLY, CDR2 FYNNEI. This CDR3 reads CASRIQAVRAYGYTF. Written as DNA, the CDR3 is TGTGCCAGCCGGATACAGGCAGTTAGGGCCTATGGCTACACCTTC.